Here is one T cell receptor (beta chain) with its context. No antigen is known for it. An end of the junction differs from the germline gene, which may be a read error. The sample comes from a study of identical twins (dated by TCRdb to about 2016). For the wider study: TCR alpha and beta repertoires from monozygotic twins, unrelated adults of various ages and cord blood were deep-sequenced to test whether fetal clonotypes persist. Replicate twin experiments were performed at different times using different library preparation protocols to rule out contamination. What the research found in general, with its limitations: Invariant T cells such as MAIT and iNKT could partly confound zero-insertion analyses, though diverse VJ usage argued against this for most clonotypes. Excess twin sharing in beta out-of-frame sequences was weaker because fewer shared sequences lowered the signal-to-noise ratio. Compared with coincidental sharing between unrelated individuals, an excess of low generation-probability sequences was observed among out-of-frame TCR alpha sequences shared between twins. Fewer insertions were carried by abundant cord blood beta clonotypes; a weaker similar trend was observed in young adult naive repertoires, while no such trend was observed in memory repertoires. In monozygotic twins, out-of-frame TCR alpha sharing was systematically underestimated by recombination models, although the models agreed with sharing between unrelated individuals. Because the same donors could not be followed over many years, the conclusions relied on cross-sectional statistical analysis.

Every donor in the study was a healthy Caucasian. Three unrelated non-twin adults were also sequenced: a male aged 18 to 30, a male aged 50 to 60 and a female aged 50 to 60. Miltenyi CD45RO+ enrichment and human naive T-cell isolation kits were used to isolate memory (CD45RO+) and naive T cells from PBMC. The receptor library was made with 5' RACE. For sequencing, an Illumina HiSeq 2000 was employed. A universal primer binding site was added through template switching, and the final cDNA carried a unique molecular identifier so that TCR cDNA molecules could be counted accurately. Specific primers in the conserved constant-segment region were used to synthesize first-strand cDNA for the TCR alpha and beta chains. To control for contamination, each cDNA library was double barcoded with a SMART-Mk sample barcode plus Illumina barcodes. Two successive PCR steps introduced TruSeq adapter sequences along with Illumina sample barcodes. The TCR alpha and beta cDNA libraries were sequenced on the Illumina HiSeq platform using custom primers. Per the source publication's procedure: Raw reads were processed with MiGEC to extract unique molecular identifiers, and MiXCR was used to determine CDR3 positions. Recombination models were inferred per individual with the repgenHMM and IGoR tools using an EM algorithm. Shared clonotypes were analyzed with the tcR package in R, and sharing was normalized by the product of cloneset sizes. Out-of-frame nonproductive sequences were analyzed to study raw recombination free of thymic and clonal selection effects. TCRdb redid the processing of the public reads, applying fastp at Q25 and MiXCR, and retained in-frame beta chains. Identical CDR3 protein sequences are pooled into one entry, listed with their most common genes and DNA. TCRdb's processing, not the study's, gives the V and J calls here. In this sample the table shows about 450,000 distinct CDR3 sequences, under 20% of which occur a single time. Clones ranked in the top ten supply roughly an eighth of the sample.

Sequenced input: naive T cells sorted from blood. The cell subset or site label corresponds to: cells isolated with a human naive T-cell isolation kit. The source of this sequence is a man aged 50 to 59 in good health.

The CDR3 amino acid sequence is: CASSGQESTGELFF. The nucleotides are TGTGCTAGCAGCGGACAGGAGAGCACCGGGGAGCTGTTTTTT. Recombination linked TRBV7-7 to TRBJ2-2, and 7 bases in between align with TRBD1. According to the germline V gene (reference sequence), CDR1 reads SSHAT and CDR2 reads FNYEAQ. The CDR3 runs 14 residues from the cysteine to the phenylalanine. Kept here is only the CDR3 DNA, which spans 42 bases and is read in frame from base 1.